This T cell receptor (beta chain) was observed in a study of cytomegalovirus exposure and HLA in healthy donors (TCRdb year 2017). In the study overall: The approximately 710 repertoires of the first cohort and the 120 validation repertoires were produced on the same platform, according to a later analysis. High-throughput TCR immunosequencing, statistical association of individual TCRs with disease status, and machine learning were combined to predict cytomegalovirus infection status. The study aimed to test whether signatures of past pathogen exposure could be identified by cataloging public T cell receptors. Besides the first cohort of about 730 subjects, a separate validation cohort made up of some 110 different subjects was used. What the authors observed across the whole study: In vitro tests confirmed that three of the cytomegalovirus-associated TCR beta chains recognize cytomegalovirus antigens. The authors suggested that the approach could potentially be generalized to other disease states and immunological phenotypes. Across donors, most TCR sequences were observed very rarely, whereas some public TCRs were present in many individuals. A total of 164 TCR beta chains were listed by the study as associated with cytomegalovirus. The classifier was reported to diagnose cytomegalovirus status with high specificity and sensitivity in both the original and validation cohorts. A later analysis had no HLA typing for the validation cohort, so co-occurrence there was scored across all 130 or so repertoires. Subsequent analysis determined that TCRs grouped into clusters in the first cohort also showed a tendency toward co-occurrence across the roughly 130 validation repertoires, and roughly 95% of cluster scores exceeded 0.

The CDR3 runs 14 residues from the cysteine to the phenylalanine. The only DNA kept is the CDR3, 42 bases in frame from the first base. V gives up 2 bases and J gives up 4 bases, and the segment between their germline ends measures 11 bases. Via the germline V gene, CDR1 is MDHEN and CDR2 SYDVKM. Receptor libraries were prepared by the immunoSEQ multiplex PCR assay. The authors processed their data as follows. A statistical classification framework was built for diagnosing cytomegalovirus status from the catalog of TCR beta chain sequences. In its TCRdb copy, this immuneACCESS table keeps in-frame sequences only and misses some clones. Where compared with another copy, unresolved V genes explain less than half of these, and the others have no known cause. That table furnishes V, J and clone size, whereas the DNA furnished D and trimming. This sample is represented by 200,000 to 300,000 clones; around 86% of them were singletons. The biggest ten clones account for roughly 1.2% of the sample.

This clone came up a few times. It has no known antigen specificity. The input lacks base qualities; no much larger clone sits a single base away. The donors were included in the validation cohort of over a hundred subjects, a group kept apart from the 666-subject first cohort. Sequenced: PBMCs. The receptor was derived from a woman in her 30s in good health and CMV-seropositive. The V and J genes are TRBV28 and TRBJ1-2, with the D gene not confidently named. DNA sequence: TGTGCCAGCAGTTTAGAGGCAGAGACCTATGGCTACACCTTC. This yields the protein CASSLEAETYGYTF.